A selection of T cell receptor beta chains follows, all from one sample in a study of blood T cell repertoires in COVID-19. TCRdb's table, derived via immunoSEQ multiplex PCR, lists solely in-frame clones and lacks some. The sample has about 210,000 clones; roughly four fifths are singletons. Sequenced sample: peripheral blood. These receptors all come from a woman aged 40 to 50 with acute or convalescent COVID-19. Both conserved end residues are part of each CDR3. The order of the fields is V gene, CDR3 length, D gene, J gene, CDR3 protein. The D gene is left open where the match is weak.

>TRBV30|14|.|TRBJ1-2
CAWSLVGENYGYTF
>TRBV7-4|17|.|TRBJ1-4
CASSLGRQESTNEKLFF
>TRBV12-5|15|TRBD2|TRBJ2-1
CASSLGSGTYNEQFF
>TRBV5-1|14|TRBD2|TRBJ2-2
CASSSQVSGGELFF
>TRBV6-4|14|TRBD2|TRBJ2-3
CASSAAGDTDTQYF
>TRBV24-1|22|.|TRBJ1-5
CATSDFKYDSGNHPQSNQPQHF
>TRBV5-1|14|.|TRBJ1-2
CASSLAGGDYGYTF
>TRBV6-2/TRBV6-3|14|.|TRBJ2-7
CASSYSTPSYEQYF
>TRBV6-6|17|TRBD1|TRBJ1-1
CASSQRDRGFVNTEAFF
>TRBV30|13|TRBD1|TRBJ2-7
CAWTAGQGYEQYF
>TRBV7-2|15|.|TRBJ2-5
CASSLANGRAETQYF
>TRBV18|15|TRBD1|TRBJ1-1
CASSSTGQGHTEAFF
>TRBV5-4|14|TRBD1|TRBJ2-5
CASRHRDREETQYF
>TRBV3-1/TRBV3-2|17|.|TRBJ1-6
CASSQETGEAYNSPLHF
>TRBV2|10|.|TRBJ2-7
CASEGLEQYF
>TRBV7-3|15|TRBD1|TRBJ1-2
CASSLGGTGIDGYTF
>TRBV12-3/TRBV12-4|13|.|TRBJ2-7
CASSLGGKNEQYF
>TRBV24-1|15|.|TRBJ2-3
CATSDKTRYTDTQYF
>TRBV7-2|15|TRBD2|TRBJ2-5
CASSPIRLAGETQYF
>TRBV9|16|.|TRBJ2-3
CASSVGAGGSTDTQYF
>TRBV13|17|.|TRBJ1-2
CASSLSGGRTFLYGYTF
>TRBV7-9|16|.|TRBJ1-3
CASSLAARYDGNTIYF
>TRBV30|11|.|TRBJ2-1
CAWAARDEQFF
>TRBV11-2|15|.|TRBJ1-4
CASSLTRTWEEKLFF
>TRBV6-5|15|TRBD1|TRBJ1-2
CAVAYGTGIGYGYTF
>TRBV10-1|14|TRBD1|TRBJ1-4
CASSPTGVQEKLFF
>TRBV4-3|17|.|TRBJ2-1
CASSQAAVISVYNEQFF
>TRBV6-6|13|.|TRBJ1-2
CASSYREGYGYTF
>TRBV24-1|15|TRBD1|TRBJ2-5
CATSDTHRGQETQYF
>TRBV2|13|.|TRBJ2-7
CASSGQVANEQYF
>TRBV6-6|15|.|TRBJ1-1
CASSLPGQDGPEAFF
>TRBV5-1|14|.|TRBJ2-7
CASRSQGNSYEQYF
>TRBV10-3|14|TRBD2|TRBJ2-3
CAISPAGSTDTQYF
>TRBV5-8|15|.|TRBJ2-7
CASSFGPEPTNEQYF
>TRBV19|16|.|TRBJ1-3
CASSITGPSSGNTIYF
>TRBV14|14|.|TRBJ2-2
CASSHRLNTGELFF
>TRBV27|12|.|TRBJ2-3
CASSLLPGLQYF
>TRBV10-3|16|.|TRBJ2-3
CAISSTGGPGTDTQYF
>TRBV4-1|16|TRBD1|TRBJ2-1
CASSQVGTGGFNEQFF